Listed here are 26 T cell receptor beta chains from one sample, sequenced in a study of OX40 agonist ivuxolimab in advanced cancers. Data came from immunoSEQ multiplex PCR; TCRdb stores just in-frame clones and leaves some out. This table has 80,000 to 95,000 clones, around nine tenths appearing once. The starting material was CD4+ or CD8+ T cells sorted from blood, obtained in a trial of the OX40 agonist ivuxolimab. The receptors stem from an adult with an advanced solid tumor such as melanoma, head and neck, liver or kidney cancer.

This rearrangement joins TRBV28 to TRBJ2-7; 10 bases agree with TRBD1. Germline V gene sequence: CDR1 MDHEN, CDR2 SYDVKM. Trimming at V came to 6 bases and at J to 5 bases, leaving 4 bases not matched to a gene. The CDR3 loop spans 13 amino acids. DNA of the CDR3: TGTGCCAGCAGAGGGACAGGGGCCCACGAGCAGTACTTC. Protein: CASRGTGAHEQYF.

The rearrangement links TRBV19 to TRBJ2-6; 8 nucleotides align to TRBD2. With 8 bases clipped from V and 0 bases from J, the junction kept 9 bases outside the gene matches. This CDR3 comprises 17 residues. In germline, CDR1 is LNHDA, CDR2 SQIVND (reference sequence). CDR3 sequence: CASAGGLSNSGANVLTF. The CDR3 nucleotides read TGTGCCAGTGCGGGGGGACTCTCCAACTCTGGGGCCAACGTCCTGACTTTC.

The CDR3 loop is CASLERGNGYTF. DNA of the CDR3: TGTGCCAGCCTCGAAAGGGGAAATGGCTACACCTTC. The rearrangement joins TRBV19 to TRBJ1-2, with D tentatively TRBD1 (5 bases). The V and J ends lost 9 bases and 6 bases respectively, with 14 bases between them. There are 12 residues in the CDR3. Germline CDR1 and CDR2: LNHDA and SQIVND (reference sequence).

The chain uses TRBV7-9 and TRBJ1-1; TRBD1 might be the D (6 bases). The CDR3 covers 14 residues. CDR1 SEHNR and CDR2 FQNEAQ come from the germline V gene (reference sequence). The V and J ends lost 5 bases and 5 bases respectively, with 15 bases between them. The CDR3 DNA reads as TGTGCCAGCAGCCCTCAGGGGCGATGGACTGAAGCTTTCTTT. This encodes CASSPQGRWTEAFF.

This chain joins TRBV7-2 and TRBJ1-1; D possibly corresponds to TRBD1 (5 bases). V shed 1 base and J shed 4 bases, with 13 bases lying between them. The germline V gene encodes CDR1 SGHTA and CDR2 FQGNSA. This CDR3 has 15 residues. In DNA, the CDR3 is TGTGCCAGCAGCTTAGAGGCAGGGTTGGGCACTGAAGCTTTCTTT. This codes for CASSLEAGLGTEAFF.

The chain couples TRBV15 to TRBJ1-1; perhaps TRBD1 as D (5 bases). Trimming took 5 bases from V and 2 from J, leaving 9 bases between them. Germline V gene data show CDR1 as LNHNV and CDR2 as YYDKDF (reference sequence). The CDR3 sequence is 13 residues long. The CDR3 sequence: CATSQTVNTEAFF. DNA of the CDR3: TGTGCCACCAGCCAGACAGTAAACACTGAAGCTTTCTTT.

The J gene is TRBJ1-2, the V gene TRBV18, with 7 bases that match TRBD1. The germline gives CDR1 KGHSH, CDR2 LQKENI. V lost 4 bases to trimming and J lost 7 bases; unmatched junction nucleotides: 6. This CDR3 region has 13 residues. This CDR3 reads CASSLGTAGGYTF. The CDR3 coding sequence is TGTGCCAGCTCACTCGGGACAGCCGGTGGCTACACCTTC.

V and J are TRBV25-1 and TRBJ2-3; the match to TRBD1 covers 7 bases. This CDR3 spans 14 amino acids. V shed 5 bases, J shed 1 base, and the junction held 3 bases outside the gene matches. Germline CDR1 reads MGHDK; CDR2 reads SYGVNS. The CDR3 spells CASSRTGGTDTQYF. DNA for the CDR3: TGTGCCAGCAGTCGAACAGGGGGCACAGATACGCAGTATTTT.

The J gene is TRBJ1-5, the V gene TRBV4-1, with no clear D. Trimming left V 0 bases short and J 1 base short, with 7 bases between. This CDR3 is 15 amino acids long. The V gene's germline CDR1 is MGHRA and CDR2 YSYEKL. In DNA form, the CDR3 reads TGCGCCAGCAGCCAAGAATCCGTAAGCAATCAGCCCCAGCATTTT. Translating it yields CASSQESVSNQPQHF.

The CDR3, as DNA: TGTGCCAGTAGTGGTTTAGCGGGAACGGACACCGGGGAGCTGTTTTTT. Its protein is CASSGLAGTDTGELFF. The rearrangement links TRBV19 to TRBJ2-2; 8 bases agree with TRBD2. The trim removed 5 bases at V and 3 bases at J, leaving 8 bases unmatched. There are 16 residues in the CDR3. Germline lookup yields CDR1 LNHDA and CDR2 SQIVND (reference sequence).

This clone was recorded only once. This chain connects TRBV19 to TRBJ1-5; D gene unclear. Trimming stripped 2 bases from V and 6 bases from J, with 11 bases between. The CDR3 is 14 amino acids. Germline CDR1 and CDR2: LNHDA and SQIVND (reference sequence). CDR3 sequence reads: CASSIISGSQPQHF. CDR3 DNA: TGTGCCAGTAGTATAATTTCGGGTAGTCAGCCCCAGCATTTT.

The chain is built from TRBV27 and TRBJ2-7, with TRBD2 matching 12 bases. The germline V gene encodes CDR1 MNHEY and CDR2 SMNVEV (reference sequence). V dropped 5 bases and J dropped 2; count of bases not matched to a gene: 4. The CDR3 consists of 15 residues. The DNA for the CDR3 is TGTGCCAGCAGTCCACGACTAGCGGGAGCCTACGAGCAGTACTTC. Encoded protein: CASSPRLAGAYEQYF.

The rearrangement joins TRBV11-1 to TRBJ1-4, with D hard to call. The length of the CDR3 is 18 residues. Deletions cut 4 bases from V and 0 bases from J, with 18 bases between. In germline, CDR1 is SGHAT, CDR2 FQDESV (reference sequence). DNA of the CDR3: TGTGCCAGCAGCTCTCCACTTCGGCCATCTGCAACTAATGAAAAACTGTTTTTT. Translating it yields CASSSPLRPSATNEKLFF.

This chain links TRBV10-3 with TRBJ1-2; D is possibly TRBD1 (5 bases). The germline V gene encodes CDR1 ENHRY and CDR2 SYGVKD. This CDR3 comprises 15 residues. The V end was cut by 4 bases, the J end by 6 bases, with 18 bases between. The CDR3 here is CAISGQSVGSHGYTF. Written as DNA, the CDR3 is TGTGCCATCAGTGGACAGAGTGTAGGGTCCCATGGCTACACCTTC.

The CDR3 sequence is CASSLAGRHNEQFF. The CDR3 DNA follows: TGTGCCAGCAGCTTAGCCGGACGGCACAATGAGCAGTTCTTC. This chain uses TRBV7-2 with TRBJ2-1; D unclear. The CDR3 length is 14 residues. CDR1 SGHTA and CDR2 FQGNSA come from the germline V gene. The V gene lost 0 bases and the J gene lost 5 bases, with 8 bases spanning the gap.

A few counts support this clone. J is TRBJ2-5 and V is TRBV10-3; 8 bases map to TRBD2. CDR1 and CDR2 from the germline V gene are ENHRY and SYGVKD. V lost 11 bases, J lost 2 bases, and 7 bases stayed unmatched. The CDR3 runs 13 residues. CDR3: CASCAGGQETQYF. The CDR3 DNA reads TGTGCCTCATGCGCGGGGGGTCAAGAGACCCAGTACTTC.

The rearrangement uses TRBV18 and TRBJ2-3; D possibly corresponds to TRBD2 (5 bases). CDR1 and CDR2 from the germline V gene are KGHSH and LQKENI. Trimming left V 2 bases short and J 2 bases short, with 14 bases between. The CDR3 is 16 residues long. The CDR3 DNA sequence: TGTGCCAGCTCACCAGGTCGTGGGAGTTCCACAGATACGCAGTATTTT. Amino acids: CASSPGRGSSTDTQYF.

The chain couples TRBV19 to TRBJ1-2; D is ambiguous. V was shortened by 3 bases and J by 6 bases, with 11 bases between the two germline ends. The CDR3 is made up of 13 amino acids. CDR1 is LNHDA and CDR2 is SQIVND in the germline V gene (reference sequence). The CDR3 protein is CASSIAGEDGYTF. Here the CDR3 DNA reads TGTGCCAGTAGTATCGCAGGCGAAGATGGCTACACCTTC.

The rearrangement joins TRBV7-3 to TRBJ2-3; tentatively, D is TRBD2 (6 bases). The V gene's germline CDR1 is SGHTA and CDR2 FQGTGA. The CDR3 runs 14 residues. V was trimmed by 1 base and J by 4 bases, leaving 9 bases between them. In DNA, the CDR3 is TGTGCCAGCAGCTTAAGACTAGGATCAGATACGCAGTATTTT. Its translation: CASSLRLGSDTQYF.

This chain joins TRBV5-1 and TRBJ2-2; D might be TRBD1 (5 bases). The CDR3 length is 14 residues. The germline V and J ends were trimmed by 4 bases and 4 bases, with 11 bases remaining between them. Germline loops: CDR1 SGHRS, CDR2 YFSETQ. The CDR3 bases are TGCGCCAGCAGCGGTTTCAGGGTCACCGGGGAGCTGTTTTTT. Amino acids: CASSGFRVTGELFF.

This rearrangement joins TRBV6-5 to TRBJ1-5; TRBD1 might be the D (5 bases). V lost 4 bases to trimming and J lost 5 bases, with 6 bases between them. The CDR3 is made up of 12 amino acids. From germline, CDR1 is MNHEY and CDR2 SVGAGI. CDR3 in amino acids: CASSLTDQPQHF. The CDR3 DNA sequence: TGTGCCAGCAGTTTGACAGATCAGCCCCAGCATTTT.

The rearrangement joins TRBV29-1 to TRBJ1-2, with 11 bases lining up with TRBD1. Germline CDR1 reads SQVTM; CDR2 reads ANQGSEA. V was clipped by 5 bases and J by 4 bases; unmatched bases: 3. CDR3 length equals 13 residues. The DNA for the CDR3 is TGCAGCGTTTGGACAGGGGGCTCCTATGGCTACACCTTC. Translation: CSVWTGGSYGYTF.

This clone was counted once. J is TRBJ2-3 and V is TRBV7-2; weak D call: TRBD2 (6 bases). CDR1 SGHTA and CDR2 FQGNSA come from the germline V gene. V lost 8 bases, J lost 0 bases, and 9 bases lay in between. CDR3 length: 13 amino acids. CDR3 DNA: TGTGCCAGCGGGGGGTTTAGCACAGATACGCAGTATTTT. The encoded protein is CASGGFSTDTQYF.

This chain connects TRBV27 to TRBJ1-5, with 7 bases that match TRBD1. Germline V gene sequence: CDR1 MNHEY, CDR2 SMNVEV (reference sequence). Trimming at V came to 5 bases and at J to 2 bases, leaving 6 bases not matched to a gene. This CDR3 comprises 15 residues. CDR3 sequence: CASSRQGKGNQPQHF. The CDR3 coding sequence is TGTGCCAGCAGTCGACAGGGAAAGGGCAATCAGCCCCAGCATTTT.

The chain recombines TRBV29-1 with TRBJ1-3; D may be TRBD1 (6 bases). Germline CDR1 reads SQVTM; CDR2 reads ANQGSEA. This CDR3 contains 14 residues. The V end was cut by 4 bases, the J end by 2 bases, with 12 bases between. The chain's CDR3 is CSVARTDPGNTIYF. The CDR3 region has the DNA TGCAGCGTTGCACGGACAGACCCTGGAAACACCATATATTTT.

This clone has only one observation. V usage is TRBV7-9 and J usage is TRBJ1-6; 10 nucleotides agree with TRBD1. The CDR3 spans 19 residues. From germline, CDR1 is SEHNR and CDR2 FQNEAQ (reference sequence). The trim removed 5 bases at V and 0 bases at J, leaving 10 bases unmatched. The CDR3 DNA reads as TGTGCCAGCAGCGGCGGCCGGACAGGGGGAAGCTCCTATAATTCACCCCTCCACTTT. This encodes CASSGGRTGGSSYNSPLHF.